The rows below give T cell receptor beta chains drawn from one sample of a study of T cell clones after liver transplantation. Here immunoSEQ multiplex PCR was the method, and the copy in TCRdb shows in-frame clones only, minus some. Here the sample spans about 45,000 clones, approximately 86% being singletons. The sample consisted of CD4+ T cells from blood, taken 24 months after liver transplant. The receptors were gathered from a human patient who received a liver transplant. Some T cells may have originated in the graft donor. CDR3s include the opening cysteine and the closing phenylalanine or tryptophan. A D gene is named only where the DNA matches it firmly. Rows may omit the clone size; those that give it use once, few, many or a size class.

v_gene	j_gene	abundance	d_gene	CDR3aa	CDR3nt
TRBV28	TRBJ1-5	NA	TRBD1	CASSLGTGGSRQPQHF	TGTGCCAGCAGTCTTGGGACAGGGGGTTCCCGTCAGCCCCAGCATTTT
TRBV11-3	TRBJ2-3	NA	TRBD1	CASSSGTGITDTQYF	TGTGCCAGCAGCTCCGGGACAGGGATAACAGATACGCAGTATTTT
TRBV4-3	TRBJ2-7	NA	NA	CASSQELRAREQYF	TGCGCCAGCAGCCAAGAACTTAGGGCACGCGAGCAGTACTTC
TRBV5-1	TRBJ2-2	NA	TRBD2	CASSLANSGRGWDTGELFF	TGCGCCAGCAGCTTGGCCAATAGCGGGAGAGGTTGGGACACCGGGGAGCTGTTTTTT
TRBV14	TRBJ1-1	NA	NA	CASSQFRHSEAFF	TGTGCCAGCAGCCAATTCCGGCACTCCGAAGCTTTCTTT
TRBV10-3	TRBJ2-7	NA	NA	CAISGRGQSNHEQYF	TGTGCCATCAGTGGGAGGGGACAGTCGAATCACGAGCAGTACTTC
TRBV6-1	TRBJ2-2	NA	TRBD1	CASSPGQPNTGELFF	TGTGCCAGCAGCCCGGGACAGCCTAACACCGGGGAGCTGTTTTTT
TRBV28	TRBJ1-2	NA	TRBD1	CASSPEGQGVGGYTF	TGTGCCAGCAGCCCGGAGGGACAGGGGGTGGGAGGCTACACCTTC
TRBV7-2	TRBJ1-5	NA	NA	CASSSRQGGFQPQHF	TGTGCCAGCAGCTCCCGACAAGGGGGTTTCCAGCCCCAGCATTTT
TRBV10-3	TRBJ1-1	NA	NA	CAISYGSTEAFF	TGTGCCATCAGTTACGGGAGCACTGAAGCTTTCTTT
TRBV18	TRBJ1-5	NA	TRBD1	CASSPYTGANQPQHF	TGTGCCAGCTCACCATATACAGGGGCGAATCAGCCCCAGCATTTT
TRBV4-2	TRBJ1-2	NA	TRBD1	CASSQDRDREGGYTF	TGTGCCAGCAGCCAAGATCGGGACAGGGAAGGCGGCTACACCTTC
TRBV28	TRBJ1-2	NA	NA	CASSLHTGGNYGYTF	TGTGCCAGCAGTTTACACACGGGCGGCAACTATGGCTACACCTTC
TRBV11-3	TRBJ2-5	NA	TRBD1	CASSSGQQYQETQYF	TGTGCCAGCAGCTCGGGACAGCAGTACCAAGAGACCCAGTACTTC
TRBV7-2	TRBJ2-2	NA	TRBD2	CASSYSGGASAGELFF	TGTGCCAGCAGCTATAGCGGGGGGGCCAGTGCCGGGGAGCTGTTTTTT
TRBV7-9	TRBJ2-7	few	TRBD1	CASSGDRAYEQYF	TGTGCCAGCAGCGGGGACAGGGCCTACGAGCAGTACTTC
TRBV7-6	TRBJ1-1	NA	NA	CASSQGTGGSIAAFF	TGTGCCAGCAGCCAGGGGACGGGAGGGAGTATCGCAGCTTTCTTT
TRBV27	TRBJ1-2	NA	TRBD1	CASSLQGANYGYTF	TGTGCCAGCAGTTTACAGGGGGCGAACTATGGCTACACCTTC
TRBV2	TRBJ1-3	few	NA	CASSELGPGNTIYF	TGTGCCAGCAGTGAGTTAGGGCCTGGAAACACCATATATTTT
TRBV2	TRBJ1-6	NA	TRBD1	CASSEEGQGTIYNSPLHF	TGTGCCAGCAGTGAAGAGGGACAGGGGACGATCTATAATTCACCCCTCCACTTT
TRBV7-6	TRBJ2-7	NA	NA	CASSLANLAYEQYF	TGTGCCAGCAGCTTAGCTAACCTAGCCTACGAGCAGTACTTC
TRBV11-2	TRBJ1-5	NA	NA	CASSLGGTGNQPQHF	TGTGCCAGCAGCTTAGGAGGGACCGGGAATCAGCCCCAGCATTTT
TRBV19	TRBJ2-7	NA	TRBD1	CASSLDRVVGEQYF	TGTGCCAGTAGTCTCGACAGGGTAGTAGGGGAGCAGTACTTC
TRBV5-4	TRBJ2-5	NA	TRBD2	CASSLGGLAGGGETQYF	TGTGCCAGCAGCTTGGGAGGACTAGCGGGAGGGGGAGAGACCCAGTACTTC
TRBV27	TRBJ2-2	NA	NA	CASSLSWNTGELFF	TGTGCCAGCAGTTTATCCTGGAACACCGGGGAGCTGTTTTTT
TRBV6-1	TRBJ1-1	NA	TRBD1	CASSGRDRGWPEAFF	TGTGCCAGCAGTGGGAGGGACAGGGGATGGCCTGAAGCTTTCTTT
TRBV5-1	TRBJ1-5	NA	TRBD1	CASSLAGGSNQPQHF	TGCGCCAGCAGCTTGGCAGGGGGAAGCAATCAGCCCCAGCATTTT
TRBV7-3	TRBJ2-2	NA	TRBD2	CASSSTVTSALAGELFF	TGTGCCAGCAGCTCAACAGTGACTAGCGCCCTCGCCGGGGAGCTGTTTTTT
TRBV6-5	TRBJ1-1	NA	NA	CASKGRTEAFF	TGTGCCAGCAAGGGTCGGACTGAAGCTTTCTTT
TRBV19	TRBJ2-1	NA	TRBD1	CASSPITGGSYNEQFF	TGTGCCAGTAGTCCGATAACAGGGGGCTCCTACAATGAGCAGTTCTTC
TRBV2	TRBJ1-6	few	NA	CASMNQGSNSPLHF	TGTGCCAGCATGAACCAGGGGTCCAATTCACCCCTCCACTTT
TRBV4-1	TRBJ2-5	NA	NA	CASSQGVKETQYF	TGCGCCAGCAGCCAAGGGGTAAAAGAGACCCAGTACTTC
TRBV14	TRBJ2-7	few	NA	CASSRDTVYEQYF	TGTGCCAGCAGCCGGGACACCGTCTACGAGCAGTACTTC
TRBV6-5	TRBJ2-7	NA	NA	CASSRGPGSYEQYF	TGTGCCAGCAGCCGGGGGCCCGGGTCTTACGAGCAGTACTTC
TRBV9	TRBJ2-3	NA	NA	CASSVAVGGSTDTQYF	TGTGCCAGCAGCGTAGCGGTTGGGGGCTCGACAGATACGCAGTATTTT
TRBV9	TRBJ1-1	NA	TRBD1	CASSNRGSAEAFF	TGTGCCAGCAGCAACAGGGGGTCGGCTGAAGCTTTCTTT
TRBV18	TRBJ1-5	NA	NA	CASGTSDQPQHF	TGTGCCAGCGGGACTTCGGATCAGCCCCAGCATTTT
TRBV5-1	TRBJ2-7	NA	NA	CASRGLSYEQYF	TGCGCCAGCCGGGGCCTGTCCTACGAGCAGTACTTC
TRBV14	TRBJ1-4	NA	NA	CASSQAVGKLFF	TGTGCCAGCAGCCAAGCGGTTGGAAAACTGTTTTTT
TRBV7-2	TRBJ2-7	NA	NA	CASSLSYYEQYF	TGTGCCAGCAGCTTATCCTACTACGAGCAGTACTTC